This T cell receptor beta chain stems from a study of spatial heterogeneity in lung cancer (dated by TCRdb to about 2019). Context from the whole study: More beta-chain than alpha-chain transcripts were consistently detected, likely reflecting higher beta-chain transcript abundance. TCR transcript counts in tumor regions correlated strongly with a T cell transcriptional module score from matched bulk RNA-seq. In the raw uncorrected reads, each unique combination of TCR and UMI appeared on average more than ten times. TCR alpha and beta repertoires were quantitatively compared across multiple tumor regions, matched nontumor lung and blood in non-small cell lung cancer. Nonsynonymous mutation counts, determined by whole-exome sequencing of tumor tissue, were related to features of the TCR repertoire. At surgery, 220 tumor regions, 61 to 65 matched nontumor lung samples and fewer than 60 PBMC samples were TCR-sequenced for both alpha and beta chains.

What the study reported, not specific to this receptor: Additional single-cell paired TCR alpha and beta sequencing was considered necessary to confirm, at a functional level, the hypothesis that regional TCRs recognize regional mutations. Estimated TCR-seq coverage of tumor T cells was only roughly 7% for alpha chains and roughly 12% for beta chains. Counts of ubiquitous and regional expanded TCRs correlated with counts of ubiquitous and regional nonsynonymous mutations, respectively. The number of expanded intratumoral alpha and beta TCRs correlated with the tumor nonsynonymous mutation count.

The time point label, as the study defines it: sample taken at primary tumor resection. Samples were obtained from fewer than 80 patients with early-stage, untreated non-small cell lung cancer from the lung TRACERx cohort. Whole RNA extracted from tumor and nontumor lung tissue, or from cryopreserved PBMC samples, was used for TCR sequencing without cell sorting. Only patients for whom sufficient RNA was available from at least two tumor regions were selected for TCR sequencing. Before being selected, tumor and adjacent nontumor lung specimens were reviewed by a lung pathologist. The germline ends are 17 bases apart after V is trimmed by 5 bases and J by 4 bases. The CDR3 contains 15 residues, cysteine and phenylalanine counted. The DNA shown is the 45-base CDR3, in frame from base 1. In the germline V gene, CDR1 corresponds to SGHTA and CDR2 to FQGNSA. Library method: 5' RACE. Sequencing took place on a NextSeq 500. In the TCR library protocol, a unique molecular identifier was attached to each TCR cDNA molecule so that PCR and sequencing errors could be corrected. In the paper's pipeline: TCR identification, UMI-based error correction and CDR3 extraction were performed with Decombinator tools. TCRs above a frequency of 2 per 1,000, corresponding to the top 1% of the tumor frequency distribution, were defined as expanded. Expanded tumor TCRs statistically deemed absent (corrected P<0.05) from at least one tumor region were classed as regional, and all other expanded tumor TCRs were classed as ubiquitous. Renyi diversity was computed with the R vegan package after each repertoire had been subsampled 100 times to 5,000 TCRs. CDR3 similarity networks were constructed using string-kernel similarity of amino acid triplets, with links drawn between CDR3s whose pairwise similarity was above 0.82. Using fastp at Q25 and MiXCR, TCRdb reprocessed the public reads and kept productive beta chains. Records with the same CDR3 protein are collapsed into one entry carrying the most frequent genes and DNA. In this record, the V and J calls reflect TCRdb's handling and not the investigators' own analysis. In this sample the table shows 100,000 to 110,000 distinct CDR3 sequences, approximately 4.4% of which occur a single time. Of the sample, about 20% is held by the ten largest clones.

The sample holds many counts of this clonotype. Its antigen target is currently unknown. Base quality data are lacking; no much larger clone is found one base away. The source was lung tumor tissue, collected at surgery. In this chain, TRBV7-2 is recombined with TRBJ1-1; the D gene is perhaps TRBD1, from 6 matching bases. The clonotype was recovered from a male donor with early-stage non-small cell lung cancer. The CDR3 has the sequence CASSPEQGMGTEAFF. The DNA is TGTGCCAGCAGCCCCGAACAGGGAATGGGCACTGAAGCTTTCTTT.